This TCR beta chain was identified in a study of T cell responses to AZD1222 COVID-19 vaccine. Study conclusions and caveats: Unmutated variant regions are reportedly targeted by nearly half of spike-specific TCRs. Repertoires were obtained solely post-peak T cell response.

The ends were cut back, 7 bases at V and 2 bases at J, with 11 bases in the middle. Germline V gene sequence: CDR1 MNHEY, CDR2 SMNVEV (reference sequence). This CDR3 region has 14 residues. Details on this clone: What it recognizes is unknown.

Profiled with immunoSEQ multiplex PCR; TCRdb holds only in-frame clones, not every one. The table has 130,000 or so clones, roughly 85% seen once; the top ten hold approximately 8%. Sequencing used peripheral blood, obtained 28 days after the second dose of the MenACWY control vaccine. The rearrangement joins TRBV27 to TRBJ2-2; tentatively, D is TRBD2 (5 bases). This TCR came from an adult who received the MenACWY meningococcal vaccine as a control. CDR3 loop: CASKRTSNTGELFF. CDR3 nucleotide sequence: TGTGCCAGCAAAAGGACTTCTAACACCGGGGAGCTGTTTTTT.